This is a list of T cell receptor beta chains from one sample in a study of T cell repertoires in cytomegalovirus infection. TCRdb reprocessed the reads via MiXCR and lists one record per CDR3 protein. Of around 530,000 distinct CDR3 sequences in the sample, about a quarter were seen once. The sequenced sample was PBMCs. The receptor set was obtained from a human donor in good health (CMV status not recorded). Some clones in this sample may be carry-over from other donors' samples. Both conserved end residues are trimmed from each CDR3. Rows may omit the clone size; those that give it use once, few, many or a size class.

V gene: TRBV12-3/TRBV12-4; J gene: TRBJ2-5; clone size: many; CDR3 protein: ASSGQDGPRTQY
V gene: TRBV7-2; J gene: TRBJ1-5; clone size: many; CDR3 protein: ASSLGLQGHQPQH
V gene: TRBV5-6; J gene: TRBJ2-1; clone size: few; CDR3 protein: ASSSWDNEQF
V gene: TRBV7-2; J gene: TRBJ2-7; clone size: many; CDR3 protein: ASSPYPTSGRTSYEQY
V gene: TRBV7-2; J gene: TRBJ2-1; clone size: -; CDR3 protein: ASSSPGTSNNEQF
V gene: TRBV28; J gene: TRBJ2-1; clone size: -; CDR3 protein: ASSLGAGGRVDYNEQF
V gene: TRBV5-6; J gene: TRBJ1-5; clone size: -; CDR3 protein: ASSLGTGFSSQPQH
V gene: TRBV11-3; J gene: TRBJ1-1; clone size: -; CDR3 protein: ASSLGRGIPEAF
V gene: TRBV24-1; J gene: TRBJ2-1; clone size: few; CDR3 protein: ATSGNLGPEQF
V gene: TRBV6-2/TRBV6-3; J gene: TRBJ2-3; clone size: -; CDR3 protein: ASSYVDSSRRADTQY
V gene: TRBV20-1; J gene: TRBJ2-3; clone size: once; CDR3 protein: SAIAATDTQY
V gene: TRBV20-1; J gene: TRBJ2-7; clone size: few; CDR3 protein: SARPYEQY
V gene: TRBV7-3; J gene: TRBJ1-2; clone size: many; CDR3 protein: ASSPYRRNYGYT
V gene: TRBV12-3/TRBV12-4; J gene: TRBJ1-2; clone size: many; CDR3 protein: ASSLVTGTGFSGYT
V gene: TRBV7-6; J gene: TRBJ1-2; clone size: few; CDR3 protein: ASSFQETNYGYT
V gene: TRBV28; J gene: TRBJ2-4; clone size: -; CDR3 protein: ASSLVRGTLAKNIQY
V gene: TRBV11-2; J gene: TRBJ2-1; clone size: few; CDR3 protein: ASSDDPRGEQF
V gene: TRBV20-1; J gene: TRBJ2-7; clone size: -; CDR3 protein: SAPALHSVQQY
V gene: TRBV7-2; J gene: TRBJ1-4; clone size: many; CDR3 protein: ASSVTTNEKLF
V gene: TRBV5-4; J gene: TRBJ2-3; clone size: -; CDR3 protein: ASSSGASGRSTDTQY
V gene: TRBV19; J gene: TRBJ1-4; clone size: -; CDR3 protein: ASTPGGPPGEKLF
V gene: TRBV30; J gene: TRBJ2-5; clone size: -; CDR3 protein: AWSVGRNSETQY
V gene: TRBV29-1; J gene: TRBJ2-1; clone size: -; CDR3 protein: SVEEGVNEQF
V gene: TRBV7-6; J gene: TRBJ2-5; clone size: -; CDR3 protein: ASSKYSGRGPTQY
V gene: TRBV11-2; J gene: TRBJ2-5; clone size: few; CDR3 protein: ASSSAGAETQY
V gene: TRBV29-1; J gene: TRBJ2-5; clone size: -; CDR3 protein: SVGQGKTQY
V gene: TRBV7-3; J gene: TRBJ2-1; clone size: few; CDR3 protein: ASSLTTSLANEQF
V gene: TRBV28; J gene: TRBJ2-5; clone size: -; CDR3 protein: ASSPSLETQY
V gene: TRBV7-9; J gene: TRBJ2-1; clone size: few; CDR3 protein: ASSPVAGGPTEQF
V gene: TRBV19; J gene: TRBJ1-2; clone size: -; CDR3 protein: ASSIPAGGVEGYT